The clone carrying this TCR beta chain was seen only a few times. These data are taken from a study of early T cells in non-severe SARS-CoV-2 infection. About the research overall: Chains were not paired, and sequencing was done on bulk RNA from unsorted whole blood.

The V end lost 2 bases, the J end lost 1 base, and 15 bases lay between the germline ends. The CDR3 spans 16 residues. Germline V gene lookup returns CDR1 KGHSH and CDR2 LQKENI. The protocol attached unique molecular identifiers to individual cDNA molecules. TCRdb independently ran MiXCR on the 5' RACE reads; one entry per CDR3 protein. The profile shows fewer than 120,000 distinct CDR3 sequences, around 12% of them singletons. The chain couples TRBV18 to TRBJ2-7; D remains ambiguous. The material was whole blood, obtained at baseline. This TCR derives from an adult who was a healthcare worker with PCR-confirmed SARS-CoV-2 infection or an uninfected control (not recorded which). DNA of the CDR3: TGTGCCAGCTCACCAACTCCGAATAGGGATTCCTACGAGCAGTACTTC. Its protein is CASSPTPNRDSYEQYF.